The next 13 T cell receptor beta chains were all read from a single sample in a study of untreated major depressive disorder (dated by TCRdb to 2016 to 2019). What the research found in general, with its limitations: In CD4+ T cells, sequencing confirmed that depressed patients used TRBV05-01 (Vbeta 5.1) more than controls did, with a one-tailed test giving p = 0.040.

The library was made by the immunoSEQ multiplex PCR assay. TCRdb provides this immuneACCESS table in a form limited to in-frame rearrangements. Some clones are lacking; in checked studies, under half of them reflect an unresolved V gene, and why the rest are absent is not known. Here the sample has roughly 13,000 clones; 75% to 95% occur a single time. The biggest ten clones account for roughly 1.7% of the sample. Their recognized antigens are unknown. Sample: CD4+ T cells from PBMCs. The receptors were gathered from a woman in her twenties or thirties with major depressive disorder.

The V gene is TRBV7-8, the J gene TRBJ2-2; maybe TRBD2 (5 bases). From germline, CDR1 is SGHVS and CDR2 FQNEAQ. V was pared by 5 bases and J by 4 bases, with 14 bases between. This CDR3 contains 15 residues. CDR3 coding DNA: TGTGCCAGCAGCCCTTCGCGTAGCGCCACCGGGGAGCTGTTTTTT. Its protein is CASSPSRSATGELFF.

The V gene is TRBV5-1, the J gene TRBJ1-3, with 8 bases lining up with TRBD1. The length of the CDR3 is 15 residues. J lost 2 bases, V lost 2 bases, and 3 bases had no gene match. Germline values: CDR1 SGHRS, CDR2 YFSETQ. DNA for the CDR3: TGCGCCAGCAGCTTACAGGGGGACCCTGGAAACACCATATATTTT. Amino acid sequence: CASSLQGDPGNTIYF.

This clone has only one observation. The CDR3 nucleotides are TGTGCCAGCAGTGAAATAATAGGCGATGAGCAGTTCTTC. It specifies CASSEIIGDEQFF. The chain carries TRBV6-1 and TRBJ2-1; D gene uncertain. CDR3 length equals 13 residues. From germline, CDR1 is MNHNS and CDR2 SASEGT. Trimming pared 2 bases from V and 8 bases from J, leaving 10 bases between.

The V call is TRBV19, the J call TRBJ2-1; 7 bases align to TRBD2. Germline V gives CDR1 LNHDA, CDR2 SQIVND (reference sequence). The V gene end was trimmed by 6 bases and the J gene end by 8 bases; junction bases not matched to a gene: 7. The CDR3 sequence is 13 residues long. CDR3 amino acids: CASRSGRGDEQFF. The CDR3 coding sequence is TGTGCCAGTAGGTCTGGGAGGGGCGATGAGCAGTTCTTC.

The CDR3 DNA follows: TGTGCCAGCAGTTTCGCAGGGACATATGGCTACACCTTC. Translating gives CASSFAGTYGYTF. This chain uses TRBV6-5 with TRBJ1-2, with TRBD1 as a possible D gene (6 bases). Trimming took off 4 bases at V and 5 bases at J, with 11 bases between the two ends. The CDR3 length is 13 residues. Germline values: CDR1 MNHEY, CDR2 SVGAGI.

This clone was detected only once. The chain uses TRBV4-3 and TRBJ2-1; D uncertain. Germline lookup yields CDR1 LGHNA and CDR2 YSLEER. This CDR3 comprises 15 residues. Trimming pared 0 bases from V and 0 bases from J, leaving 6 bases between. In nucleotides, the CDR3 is TGCGCCAGCAGCCAAGAGCCATTCTCCTACAATGAGCAGTTCTTC. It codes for CASSQEPFSYNEQFF.

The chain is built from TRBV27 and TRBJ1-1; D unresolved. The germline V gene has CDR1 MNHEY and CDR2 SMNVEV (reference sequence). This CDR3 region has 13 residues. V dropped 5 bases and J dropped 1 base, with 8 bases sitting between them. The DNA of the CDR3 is TGTGCCAGCAGTACCTCATGGAACACTGAAGCTTTCTTT. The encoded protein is CASSTSWNTEAFF.

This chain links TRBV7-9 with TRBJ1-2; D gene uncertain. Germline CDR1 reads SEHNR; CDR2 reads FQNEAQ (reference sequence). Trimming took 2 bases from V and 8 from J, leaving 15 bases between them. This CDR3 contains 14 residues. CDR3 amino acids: CASSLHRSQEGYTF. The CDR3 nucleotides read TGTGCCAGCAGCTTACACCGGAGTCAGGAAGGCTACACCTTC.

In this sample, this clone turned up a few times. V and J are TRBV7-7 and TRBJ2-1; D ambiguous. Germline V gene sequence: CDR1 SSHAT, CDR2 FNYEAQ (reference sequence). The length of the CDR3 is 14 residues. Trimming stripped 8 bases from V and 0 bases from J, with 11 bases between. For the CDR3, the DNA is TGTGCCAGCTCAGTGGGCTTCTCCTACAATGAGCAGTTCTTC. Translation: CASSVGFSYNEQFF.

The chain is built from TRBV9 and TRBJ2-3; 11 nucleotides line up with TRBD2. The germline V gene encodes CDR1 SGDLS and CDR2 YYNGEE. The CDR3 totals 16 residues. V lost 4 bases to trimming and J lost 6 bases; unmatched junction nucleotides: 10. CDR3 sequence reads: CASSTLGLAVTDTQYF. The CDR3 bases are TGTGCCAGCAGCACACTGGGACTAGCGGTTACCGATACGCAGTATTTT. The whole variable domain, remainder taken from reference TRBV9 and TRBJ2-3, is DSGVTQTPKHLITATGQRVTLRCSPRSGDLSVYWYQQSLDQGLQFLIQYYNGEERAKGNILERFSAQQFPDLHSELNLSSLELGDSALYFCASSTLGLAVTDTQYFGPGTRLTVL.

The CDR3 region has the DNA TGTGCCAGCAGTCCCGCTAGCGGGAGCCCCTTTCTTAGCACCGGGGAGCTGTTTTTT. Amino acid sequence: CASSPASGSPFLSTGELFF. V and J are TRBV28 and TRBJ2-2; 10 bases agree with TRBD2. The CDR3 is 19 amino acids. The germline V gene encodes CDR1 MDHEN and CDR2 SYDVKM. Unmatched junction bases numbered 16, after V lost 5 bases and J lost 4 bases.

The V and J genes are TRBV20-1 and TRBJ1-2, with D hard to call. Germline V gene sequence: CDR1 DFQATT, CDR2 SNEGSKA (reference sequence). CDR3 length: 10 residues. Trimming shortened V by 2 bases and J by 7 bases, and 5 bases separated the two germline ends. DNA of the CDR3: TGCAGTGCTAGATCAGGTGGCTACACCTTC. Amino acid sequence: CSARSGGYTF.

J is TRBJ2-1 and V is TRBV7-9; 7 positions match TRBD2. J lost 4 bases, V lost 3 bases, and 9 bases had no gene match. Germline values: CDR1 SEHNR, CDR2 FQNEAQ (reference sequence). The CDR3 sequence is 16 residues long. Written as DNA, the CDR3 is TGTGCCAGCAGCTTGGGGCCTAGCGGAGGTTACAATGAGCAGTTCTTC. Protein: CASSLGPSGGYNEQFF. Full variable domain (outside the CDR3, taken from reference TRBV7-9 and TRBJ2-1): DTGVSQNPRHKITKRGQNVTFRCDPISEHNRLYWYRQTLGQGPEFLTYFQNEAQLEKSRLLSDRFSAERPKGSFSTLEIQRTEQGDSAMYLCASSLGPSGGYNEQFFGPGTRLTVL.